Listed below are T cell receptor beta chains from one sample, sequenced in a study of neoadjuvant nivolumab and ipilimumab in lung cancer. Here immunoSEQ multiplex PCR was the method, and the copy in TCRdb shows in-frame clones only, minus some. This sample has over 3,000 clones, with more than 70% found just once. The starting material was tumor tissue, obtained after neoadjuvant nivolumab, alone or with ipilimumab, at or shortly before surgery. Source of these receptors: an adult with non-small cell lung cancer. Each CDR3 is given with its conserved first and last residue. A D gene is named only where the DNA matches it firmly. Clone size is not always given. Where it is, it says once, few, many or a class for expanded clones.

d_call: NA; v_call: TRBV5-1; clone_size: NA; cdr3_aa: CASRGVVGGETQYF
d_call: NA; v_call: TRBV10-3; clone_size: NA; cdr3_aa: CAISDHPGPSNYGYTF
d_call: NA; v_call: TRBV7-6; clone_size: NA; cdr3_aa: CASSLEELRAKNIQYF
d_call: NA; v_call: TRBV2; clone_size: NA; cdr3_aa: CASSDDQGNQPQHF
d_call: NA; v_call: TRBV18; clone_size: NA; cdr3_aa: CASSREGSDNQPQHF
d_call: NA; v_call: TRBV4-1; clone_size: NA; cdr3_aa: CASSQESGIEYQPQHF
d_call: NA; v_call: TRBV25-1; clone_size: NA; cdr3_aa: CASMSGMNTEAFF
d_call: NA; v_call: TRBV4-1; clone_size: NA; cdr3_aa: CASSQEGTYEQYF
d_call: TRBD1; v_call: TRBV7-8; clone_size: NA; cdr3_aa: CASSAHDRGWSGYTF
d_call: NA; v_call: TRBV6-5; clone_size: NA; cdr3_aa: CASGGPEGGYTF
d_call: NA; v_call: TRBV5-1; clone_size: NA; cdr3_aa: CASSLQSTGTYNEQFF
d_call: TRBD1; v_call: TRBV12-5; clone_size: NA; cdr3_aa: CASGLVQGNGQFF
d_call: NA; v_call: TRBV6-1; clone_size: NA; cdr3_aa: CASTEAGRNTEAFF
d_call: NA; v_call: TRBV5-1; clone_size: NA; cdr3_aa: CASSLAEVGTEAFF
d_call: TRBD1; v_call: TRBV25-1; clone_size: NA; cdr3_aa: CASSDPPHDRGGSYEQYF
d_call: TRBD2; v_call: TRBV6-5; clone_size: NA; cdr3_aa: CASSSGGGDIQYF
d_call: NA; v_call: TRBV6-5; clone_size: NA; cdr3_aa: CASSYSTYNEQFF
d_call: TRBD1; v_call: TRBV11-2; clone_size: NA; cdr3_aa: CASSLGRGQGNTIYF
d_call: NA; v_call: TRBV6-5; clone_size: NA; cdr3_aa: CASSLGQSSYNEQFF
d_call: TRBD1; v_call: TRBV28; clone_size: NA; cdr3_aa: CASSNQGGVQPQHF
d_call: NA; v_call: TRBV27; clone_size: few; cdr3_aa: CATMGGLLDEQYF
d_call: NA; v_call: TRBV30; clone_size: few; cdr3_aa: CAWSKADTGELFF
d_call: NA; v_call: TRBV11-2; clone_size: NA; cdr3_aa: CASSFFTGNLFF
d_call: NA; v_call: TRBV18; clone_size: NA; cdr3_aa: CASSPVRDSSDQEAKNIQYF
d_call: TRBD1; v_call: TRBV7-9; clone_size: NA; cdr3_aa: CASSSPGQGIHEQYF
d_call: NA; v_call: TRBV27; clone_size: NA; cdr3_aa: CASSPLRPEKLFF
d_call: NA; v_call: TRBV5-1; clone_size: NA; cdr3_aa: CASSLAAAGEYEQYF
d_call: NA; v_call: TRBV6-5; clone_size: NA; cdr3_aa: CASSPGYSSTDTQYF
d_call: TRBD1; v_call: TRBV6-5; clone_size: NA; cdr3_aa: CATSVLGTGPNEQFF
d_call: NA; v_call: TRBV5-1; clone_size: NA; cdr3_aa: CASRYGDTEAFF
d_call: NA; v_call: TRBV11-2; clone_size: few; cdr3_aa: CASSLVGLPISYNSPLHF
d_call: NA; v_call: TRBV30; clone_size: once; cdr3_aa: CAWSGWGGQPQHF
d_call: NA; v_call: TRBV6-1; clone_size: NA; cdr3_aa: CASSPDKAGYGYTF
d_call: NA; v_call: TRBV11-2; clone_size: few; cdr3_aa: CASSLGLPGAGNSPLHF
d_call: NA; v_call: TRBV7-9; clone_size: large; cdr3_aa: CASSLDWGAADTQYF
d_call: TRBD1; v_call: TRBV9; clone_size: NA; cdr3_aa: CASSVRTGTDTQYF
d_call: NA; v_call: TRBV18; clone_size: NA; cdr3_aa: CASSPPTTETQYF
d_call: TRBD1; v_call: TRBV12-5; clone_size: few; cdr3_aa: CASALQGAEQYF
d_call: TRBD2; v_call: TRBV7-8; clone_size: NA; cdr3_aa: CASSLGGTQETQYF
d_call: NA; v_call: TRBV29-1; clone_size: NA; cdr3_aa: CSVPVGRKSLEETQYF
d_call: NA; v_call: TRBV30; clone_size: few; cdr3_aa: CAWSEVEFDYGYTF
d_call: TRBD2; v_call: TRBV5-6; clone_size: NA; cdr3_aa: CASSFSGGYTGELFF
d_call: NA; v_call: TRBV2; clone_size: few; cdr3_aa: CASTGPTSHEQYF
d_call: NA; v_call: TRBV5-5; clone_size: NA; cdr3_aa: CASSRDGTSSYNSPLHF
d_call: NA; v_call: TRBV5-4; clone_size: NA; cdr3_aa: CASSFGGKGNEKLFF
d_call: TRBD1; v_call: TRBV7-6; clone_size: NA; cdr3_aa: CASSLGQGASGELFF
d_call: NA; v_call: TRBV11-2; clone_size: NA; cdr3_aa: CASSLVENYEQYF